This is a list of T cell receptor beta chains from one sample in a study of cytomegalovirus exposure and HLA in healthy donors. Assay: immunoSEQ multiplex PCR; the TCRdb copy retains only in-frame clones and omits some. Its clone listing holds fewer than 100,000 clones. Input material: PBMCs. Receptors were obtained from a man aged 50-60 years in good health and CMV-seronegative. CDR3s include the opening cysteine and the closing phenylalanine or tryptophan. The order of the fields is V gene, CDR3 length, J gene, D gene, CDR3 protein, CDR3 DNA. The D gene is left open where the match is weak.

TRBV11-3	14	TRBJ1-1	-	CASSLRGRNTEAFF	TGTGCCAGCAGCCTGCGGGGGCGGAACACTGAAGCTTTCTTT
TRBV4-1	15	TRBJ1-4	-	CASSLNLGDTEKLFF	TGCGCCAGCAGCCTTAACCTCGGGGACACTGAAAAACTGTTTTTT
TRBV14	13	TRBJ2-7	-	CASSHGRGYEQYF	TGTGCCAGCAGCCACGGCCGGGGTTACGAGCAGTACTTC
TRBV6-5	15	TRBJ2-7	-	CASSYSREYTYEQYF	TGTGCCAGCAGTTACTCCAGGGAATACACCTACGAGCAGTACTTC
TRBV19	16	TRBJ2-7	TRBD1	CASSRIGTVSMYEQYF	TGTGCCAGTAGCAGAATTGGGACAGTGAGTATGTACGAGCAGTACTTC
TRBV5-6	13	TRBJ2-7	TRBD1	CASSLGDRGEQYF	TGTGCCAGCAGCCTGGGGGACAGAGGCGAGCAGTACTTC
TRBV7-9	14	TRBJ1-1	TRBD1	CASSNRTGGTEAFF	TGTGCCAGCAGCAATCGGACAGGGGGCACTGAAGCTTTCTTT
TRBV4-1	16	TRBJ2-5	-	CASSQDLGGAQETQYF	TGCGCCAGCAGCCAAGATCTGGGGGGGGCCCAGGAGACCCAGTACTTC
TRBV27	14	TRBJ2-3	-	CASSLFPSSDTQYF	TGTGCCAGCAGTTTATTCCCGTCTTCAGATACGCAGTATTTT
TRBV5-1	16	TRBJ2-5	TRBD1	CASSFSGTGVGETQYF	TGCGCCAGCAGCTTCTCCGGGACAGGGGTAGGGGAGACCCAGTACTTC
TRBV28	16	TRBJ2-1	TRBD1	CASSRRGGIPYNEQFF	TGTGCCAGCAGTCGAAGAGGGGGCATCCCCTACAATGAGCAGTTCTTC
TRBV19	16	TRBJ1-4	TRBD1	CASSILSGTGDEKLFF	TGTGCCAGTAGTATTCTCTCCGGGACAGGGGATGAAAAACTGTTTTTT
TRBV28	13	TRBJ1-2	-	CASSGGRGYGYTF	TGTGCCAGCAGCGGGGGGCGAGGCTATGGCTACACCTTC
TRBV7-2	12	TRBJ2-1	-	CASSSFNNEQFF	TGTGCCAGCAGCTCCTTTAACAATGAGCAGTTCTTC
TRBV28	15	TRBJ1-1	TRBD1	CASRQDRGGNTEAFF	TGTGCCAGCAGACAGGACAGGGGCGGGAACACTGAAGCTTTCTTT
TRBV19	13	TRBJ2-3	-	CASNVGLADTQYF	TGTGCCAGTAACGTCGGTTTAGCAGATACGCAGTATTTT
TRBV6-1	15	TRBJ2-4	TRBD1	CASSGQGLAKNIQYF	TGTGCCAGCAGTGGACAGGGTCTAGCCAAAAACATTCAGTACTTC
TRBV27	15	TRBJ2-1	TRBD2	CASSPGTSGYNEQFF	TGTGCCAGCAGTCCCGGGACTAGCGGGTACAATGAGCAGTTCTTC
TRBV5-1	13	TRBJ2-3	-	CASTPGATDTQYF	TGCGCCAGCACCCCGGGAGCCACAGATACGCAGTATTTT
TRBV7-7	15	TRBJ2-2	TRBD2	CASSRAGGIAGELFF	TGTGCTAGCAGCCGAGCGGGGGGGATCGCCGGGGAGCTGTTTTTT
TRBV7-3	14	TRBJ2-1	TRBD2	CASSLAGEYNEQFF	TGTGCCAGCAGCTTAGCGGGGGAATACAATGAGCAGTTCTTC
TRBV6-5	14	TRBJ1-1	-	CASAKLRMNTEAFF	TGTGCCAGCGCCAAGCTCAGGATGAACACTGAAGCTTTCTTT
TRBV9	15	TRBJ1-2	-	CASSSGAPWLDGYTF	TGTGCCAGCAGCAGTGGGGCCCCCTGGTTGGATGGCTACACCTTC
TRBV19	14	TRBJ2-3	-	CASSIQVSSDTQYF	TGTGCCAGTAGTATTCAGGTCTCCTCCGATACGCAGTATTTT
TRBV25-1	18	TRBJ2-7	TRBD1	CASSESYMGQGSSYEQYF	TGTGCCAGCAGTGAATCATACATGGGACAGGGGAGCTCCTACGAGCAGTACTTC
TRBV6-6	14	TRBJ1-2	-	CASSYSGGEHGYTF	TGTGCCAGCAGTTACTCTGGGGGGGAGCATGGCTACACCTTC
TRBV30	15	TRBJ1-6	TRBD1	CAWSFTGQGYSPLHF	TGTGCCTGGAGTTTCACGGGACAGGGTTACTCACCCCTCCACTTT
TRBV5-1	14	TRBJ2-7	-	CASTSDASAYEQYF	TGCGCCAGCACTTCCGATGCCAGCGCCTACGAGCAGTACTTC
TRBV19	14	TRBJ1-5	TRBD1	CASSIGTGKQPQHF	TGTGCCAGTAGTATCGGGACAGGCAAACAGCCCCAGCATTTT
TRBV19	15	TRBJ2-7	TRBD2	CASSILAGDFYEQYF	TGTGCCAGTAGTATACTAGCGGGGGACTTCTACGAGCAGTACTTC
TRBV15	12	TRBJ2-7	-	CATSSQGLEQYF	TGTGCCACCAGCAGCCAGGGGCTCGAGCAGTACTTC
TRBV19	20	TRBJ2-3	TRBD2	CASRPTPKLAGVPDTDTQYF	TGTGCCAGTAGACCCACCCCAAAACTAGCGGGGGTTCCTGACACAGATACGCAGTATTTT
TRBV5-1	14	TRBJ1-2	-	CASRPFTVNYGYTF	TGCGCCAGCCGTCCATTCACAGTTAACTATGGCTACACCTTC
TRBV6-1	14	TRBJ1-2	-	CATGGLSALYDYTF	TGTGCCACTGGGGGCCTGAGCGCGCTTTATGACTACACCTTC
TRBV18	15	TRBJ1-3	-	CASSDDRYSGNTIYF	TGTGCCAGCTCAGATGACAGGTACTCTGGAAACACCATATATTTT
TRBV7-8	14	TRBJ1-2	-	CASSLGLGSSGYTF	TGTGCCAGCAGCTTGGGCTTGGGGAGCTCCGGCTACACCTTC
TRBV10-3	15	TRBJ2-7	TRBD1	CAISESGTGVYEQYF	TGTGCCATCAGTGAGTCGGGGACAGGGGTATACGAGCAGTACTTC
TRBV10-3	13	TRBJ1-1	-	CAVSVEAYTEAFF	TGTGCCGTCTCAGTTGAGGCCTACACTGAAGCTTTCTTT
TRBV5-1	18	TRBJ1-6	TRBD1	CASSQRDRLSSYNSPLHF	TGCGCCAGCAGCCAGCGGGACAGGTTGAGCTCCTATAATTCACCCCTCCACTTT
TRBV7-9	12	TRBJ2-1	-	CASSRTTGEQFF	TGTGCCAGCAGCCGAACGACAGGAGAGCAGTTCTTC
TRBV6-5	14	TRBJ2-7	-	CASRGRGSSYEQYF	TGTGCCAGCAGGGGGCGCGGCAGCTCCTACGAGCAGTACTTC
TRBV27	16	TRBJ2-5	-	CASSSRGGGAGETQYF	TGTGCCAGCAGTTCACGGGGTGGGGGGGCAGGAGAGACCCAGTACTTC
TRBV19	13	TRBJ1-5	TRBD1	CASSPTGVQPQHF	TGTGCCAGTAGTCCGACAGGGGTGCAGCCCCAGCATTTT
TRBV2	15	TRBJ1-4	-	CASSELKGTGEKLFF	TGTGCCAGCAGTGAATTGAAGGGGACTGGAGAAAAACTGTTTTTT
TRBV7-9	17	TRBJ2-1	TRBD2	CASSHRTSGGAGNEQFF	TGTGCCAGCAGCCATCGGACTAGCGGGGGGGCTGGAAATGAGCAGTTCTTC
TRBV6-4	14	TRBJ2-2	-	CASTASANTGELFF	TGTGCCAGCACTGCGAGCGCGAACACCGGGGAGCTGTTTTTT
TRBV5-1	15	TRBJ2-7	-	CASSLGGLPSYEQYF	TGCGCCAGCAGCTTGGGGGGGCTCCCCTCCTACGAGCAGTACTTC
TRBV7-9	17	TRBJ1-5	TRBD1	CASSPGQGARYEEPQHF	TGTGCCAGCAGCCCGGGACAGGGGGCGCGTTATGAGGAGCCCCAGCATTTT
TRBV12-5	12	TRBJ2-5	-	CASGFSGETQYF	TGTGCTAGTGGTTTCAGCGGAGAGACCCAGTACTTC
TRBV20-1	11	TRBJ2-5	-	CSAGRKETQYF	TGCAGTGCTGGGAGAAAAGAGACCCAGTACTTC
TRBV9	16	TRBJ1-4	TRBD1	CASSADPGTGSEKLFF	TGTGCCAGCAGCGCCGACCCCGGGACAGGGAGCGAAAAACTGTTTTTT
TRBV4-2	16	TRBJ2-1	TRBD2	CASSQAASGGYNEQFF	TGTGCCAGCAGCCAAGCAGCTAGCGGGGGTTACAATGAGCAGTTCTTC